The entry below gives a single T cell receptor (beta chain) sequence along with its context. This entry belongs to a study of OX40 agonist ivuxolimab in advanced cancers. The germline V gene encodes CDR1 SQVTM and CDR2 ANQGSEA. V dropped 6 bases and J dropped 1; count of bases not matched to a gene: 5. CDR3 length: 14 amino acids. Using immunoSEQ multiplex PCR, the repertoire was profiled, and TCRdb retains in-frame clones only, with some absent. The table includes tens of thousands of clones, 70% to 90% detected once. The specimen comprised CD4+ or CD8+ T cells sorted from blood, sampled in a trial of the OX40 agonist ivuxolimab. The chain carries TRBV29-1 and TRBJ2-2, with 7 bases identical to TRBD1. The sequence was obtained from an adult with an advanced solid tumor such as melanoma, head and neck, liver or kidney cancer. DNA for the CDR3: TGCAGCGTCCGGACAGGCAAGAACACCGGGGAGCTGTTTTTT. It encodes CSVRTGKNTGELFF.